The 28 T cell receptor beta chains given below trace back to one sample, sequenced in a study of CD8+ T cells in alopecia areata. cDNA reverse transcribed from extracted RNA served as the sequencing template. Assay: immunoSEQ multiplex PCR; the TCRdb copy retains only in-frame clones and omits some. The data hold about 23,000 clones, with around 53% observed a single time. The material sequenced was NKG2D-high CD8+ T cells sorted from blood. All receptors derive from a human donor with alopecia areata.

The genes are TRBV4-1 and TRBJ2-7, with D possibly TRBD2 on 6 matching bases. V gave up 1 base and J gave up 0 bases, with 10 bases separating them. This CDR3 spans 15 amino acids. Germline CDR1 reads MGHRA; CDR2 reads YSYEKL. The CDR3 DNA is TGCGCCAGCAGCCAAGTCTGGGGGGACTCCTACGAGCAGTACTTC. Translating it yields CASSQVWGDSYEQYF.

In its sample, this clone was seen once. The chain combines TRBV19 with TRBJ2-1; D may be TRBD2 (6 bases). V gave up 5 bases and J gave up 2 bases, with 10 bases separating them. CDR1 is LNHDA and CDR2 is SQIVND in the germline V gene (reference sequence). The CDR3 spans 14 residues. The CDR3 is CASSAGSPYNEQFF. As DNA, the CDR3 is TGTGCCAGTAGTGCGGGGAGTCCCTACAATGAGCAGTTCTTC.

The chain couples TRBV13 to TRBJ2-3, with D tentatively TRBD1 or TRBD2 (5 bases each). The germline CDR1 and CDR2 sequences are PRHDT and FYEKMQ (reference sequence). V was shortened by 4 bases and J by 2 bases, with 25 bases between the two germline ends. CDR3 size: 19 residues. This chain's CDR3 is CASSSGTVLVSSPTDTQYF. As DNA, the CDR3 is TGTGCCAGCAGCTCCGGGACGGTCCTGGTCTCGTCCCCCACAGATACGCAGTATTTT.

Only a few counts were recorded for this clone. This sequence joins TRBV23-1 and TRBJ2-1; 8 bases are a match to TRBD2. Being an ORF, TRBV23-1 has a function that is uncertain. The CDR3 has 15 amino acids. Trimming cost V 2 bases and J 5 bases; bases outside gene matches: 5. The CDR3 reads CASSQGAGANNEQFF. The CDR3 region has the DNA TGCGCCAGCAGTCAAGGAGCGGGAGCCAACAATGAGCAGTTCTTC.

This sequence joins TRBV4-2 and TRBJ2-7; D gene unclear. Trimming cost V 0 bases and J 2 bases, with 8 bases left between them. CDR3 length equals 14 residues. Germline lookup yields CDR1 LGHNA and CDR2 YNFKEQ. CDR3 region: CASSQEERPYEQYF. The DNA of the CDR3 is TGTGCCAGCAGCCAAGAAGAGCGTCCCTACGAGCAGTACTTC.

The J gene is TRBJ2-2, the V gene TRBV10-1; D tentatively reads TRBD1 or TRBD2 (5 bases each). CDR3 length equals 15 residues. Deletions cut 4 bases from V and 5 bases from J, with 14 bases between. Germline V lookup: CDR1 WNHNN, CDR2 SYGVQD (reference sequence). The CDR3 protein is CASSGGVRGTGELFF. The CDR3 DNA follows: TGCGCCAGCAGTGGAGGGGTACGGGGAACCGGGGAGCTGTTTTTT.

The chain employs TRBV10-1 and TRBJ2-1; D is ambiguous. V lost 4 bases and J lost 4, with 5 bases in between. CDR3 size: 12 residues. Germline V gene lookup returns CDR1 WNHNN and CDR2 SYGVQD (reference sequence). CDR3 residues: CASSANYNEQFF. Here the CDR3 DNA reads TGCGCCAGCAGTGCAAATTACAATGAGCAGTTCTTC.

The gene calls are TRBV7-8 and TRBJ2-4; D not certain. The germline V gene encodes CDR1 SGHVS and CDR2 FQNEAQ. This CDR3 contains 16 residues. Trimming took 2 bases from V and 4 from J, leaving 15 bases between them. This chain's CDR3 is CASSLFARQTKNIQYF. The CDR3 nucleotides are TGTGCCAGCAGCTTATTTGCTCGCCAGACTAAAAACATTCAGTACTTC.

This clone was seen a handful of times. The chain links TRBV30 to TRBJ2-3; the match to TRBD2 covers 7 bases. There are 14 residues in the CDR3. Germline V gives CDR1 GTSNPN, CDR2 SVGIG (reference sequence). Trimming cost V 4 bases and J 3 bases; bases outside gene matches: 7. The CDR3 sequence is CAWTSAGVTDTQYF. The CDR3 DNA reads TGTGCCTGGACCTCCGCGGGAGTGACAGATACGCAGTATTTT.

This clone was detected only a few times. The chain uses TRBV9 and TRBJ2-7; TRBD1 matches 8 bases. The CDR3 runs to 15 residues. CDR1 and CDR2 from the germline V gene are SGDLS and YYNGEE. V lost 3 bases to trimming and J lost 2 bases; unmatched junction nucleotides: 7. For the CDR3, the DNA is TGTGCCAGCAGCGAGGCCGGGACAGGAGCCTACGAGCAGTACTTC. Its protein is CASSEAGTGAYEQYF.

The chain recombines TRBV7-8 with TRBJ2-1; 12 nucleotides line up with TRBD2. V was pared by 2 bases and J by 7 bases, with 6 bases of the junction left unmatched. This CDR3 region has 16 residues. Per the germline V gene, CDR1 is SGHVS and CDR2 is FQNEAQ. The DNA for the CDR3 is TGTGCCAGCAGCTTACCCGGACTAGCGGGATTGAATGAGCAGTTCTTC. It yields the protein CASSLPGLAGLNEQFF. The full variable domain, rest sourced from reference TRBV7-8 and TRBJ2-1, is GAGVSQSPRYKVAKRGQDVALRCDPISGHVSLFWYQQALGQGPEFLTYFQNEAQLDKSGLPSDRFFAERPEGSVSTLKIQRTQQEDSAVYLCASSLPGLAGLNEQFFGPGTRLTVL.

A few counts support this clone. V and J are TRBV7-9 and TRBJ1-2; 7 bases match TRBD1. This CDR3 is 14 amino acids long. V gave up 5 bases and J gave up 5 bases; unmatched junction bases: 8. In germline, CDR1 is SEHNR, CDR2 FQNEAQ (reference sequence). The CDR3 loop is CASSLGQAPYGYTF. Written as DNA, the CDR3 is TGTGCCAGCAGCCTCGGACAGGCACCTTATGGCTACACCTTC.

The V and J genes are TRBV7-8 and TRBJ1-3; maybe TRBD1 (6 bases). The germline V gene has CDR1 SGHVS and CDR2 FQNEAQ. The CDR3 consists of 15 residues. The V gene lost 5 bases and the J gene lost 1 base, with 12 bases spanning the gap. The CDR3: CASSAGVVSGNTIYF. Here the CDR3 DNA reads TGTGCCAGCAGCGCAGGGGTAGTTTCTGGAAACACCATATATTTT.

The rearrangement joins TRBV27 to TRBJ1-2, with TRBD1 matching 10 bases. CDR1 is MNHEY and CDR2 is SMNVEV in the germline V gene (reference sequence). The CDR3 length is 16 residues. Trimming at V came to 4 bases and at J to 4 bases, leaving 9 bases not matched to a gene. The CDR3, as DNA: TGTGCCAGCAGTTCCCGACAGACAGGGGGCGGCTATGGCTACACCTTC. It is translated as CASSSRQTGGGYGYTF.

This clone turned up a few times. The chain recombines TRBV5-1 with TRBJ2-7, with 7 nucleotides matching TRBD1. V lost 4 bases and J lost 7; bases outside the gene matches: 14. Germline V gives CDR1 SGHRS, CDR2 YFSETQ. The CDR3 is made up of 15 amino acids. As DNA, the CDR3 is TGCGCCAGCAGCCCCACAGGGGCCGGATTTCAAGAGCAGTACTTC. This gives the protein CASSPTGAGFQEQYF.

The rearrangement links TRBV2 to TRBJ2-5; D not certain. Trimming took off 5 bases at V and 3 bases at J, with 22 bases between the two ends. This CDR3 contains 17 residues. Germline V gene sequence: CDR1 SNHLY, CDR2 FYNNEI. CDR3 sequence: CASSYPRVGPGEETQYF. For the CDR3, the DNA is TGTGCCAGCAGTTATCCCCGAGTTGGCCCTGGAGAAGAGACCCAGTACTTC.

This clone was detected only a few times. This rearrangement joins TRBV4-1 to TRBJ1-1, with 8 bases matching TRBD1. The CDR3 has 16 amino acids. Trimming cost V 1 base and J 3 bases; bases outside gene matches: 7. Germline assignment: CDR1 MGHRA and CDR2 YSYEKL. The CDR3 nucleotides read TGCGCCAGCAGCCAAGGACAGGGGAGTTGGGACACTGAAGCTTTCTTT. Translating gives CASSQGQGSWDTEAFF.

This clone was found a few times. J is TRBJ2-3 and V is TRBV5-6; the match to TRBD2 covers 7 bases. After removal of 0 bases from V and 2 bases from J, the junction contained 3 bases not matched to a gene. CDR1 is SGHDT, CDR2 YYEEEE, per germline. This CDR3 region has 15 residues. CDR3 sequence (DNA): TGTGCCAGCAGCTTGGGCCTAGCGGACACAGATACGCAGTATTTT. Its protein product is CASSLGLADTDTQYF.

This clone has more than one count but fewer than ten. V usage is TRBV27 and J usage is TRBJ2-1, with D possibly matching TRBD2 (6 bases). The CDR3 contains 15 residues. Germline CDR1 and CDR2: MNHEY and SMNVEV (reference sequence). V was cut by 3 bases and J by 2 bases, with 11 bases left in between. The CDR3 nucleotides read TGTGCCAGCAGTTTGGGACTCCCGACCTACAATGAGCAGTTCTTC. Residues: CASSLGLPTYNEQFF.

The chain employs TRBV29-1 and TRBJ2-7; the match to TRBD1 covers 8 bases. Germline CDR1 is SQVTM and CDR2 is ANQGSEA. The V and J ends lost 4 bases and 4 bases, in that order; junction bases with no gene match: 3. The CDR3 runs 12 residues. The CDR3 sequence is CSVVTGGYEQYF. CDR3 nucleotide sequence: TGCAGCGTTGTAACAGGGGGTTACGAGCAGTACTTC.

This clone has only a few counts. V is TRBV10-2 and J is TRBJ2-7; no clear D gene. Germline-derived CDR1 and CDR2 are WSHSY and SAAADI. The CDR3 contains 11 residues. V was pared by 0 bases and J by 5 bases, with 2 bases between. Here the CDR3 reads CASSESHEQYF. The CDR3, as DNA: TGCGCCAGCAGTGAGTCCCACGAGCAGTACTTC.

CDR3 region: CASRRQEGRDTQYF. The DNA for the CDR3 is TGTGCCAGCAGAAGACAAGAGGGCAGAGATACGCAGTATTTT. This chain connects TRBV14 to TRBJ2-3; TRBD2 is a possible D gene (5 bases). Trimming removed 6 bases from V and 5 bases from J, with 15 bases in between. This CDR3 comprises 14 residues. Per the germline V gene, CDR1 is SGHDN and CDR2 is FVKESK.

J is TRBJ1-2 and V is TRBV14; a possible D gene is TRBD1 (5 bases). Germline V lookup: CDR1 SGHDN, CDR2 FVKESK. V was clipped by 1 base and J by 3 bases, with 12 bases between them. This CDR3 has 15 residues. This CDR3 is CASSQGYWGYYGYTF. The CDR3 coding sequence is TGTGCCAGCAGCCAAGGGTACTGGGGGTACTATGGCTACACCTTC.

This chain uses TRBV6-1 with TRBJ2-7; D possibly corresponds to TRBD1 (6 bases). Trimming stripped 4 bases from V and 0 bases from J, with 13 bases between. The CDR3 runs 15 residues. CDR1 MNHNS and CDR2 SASEGT come from the germline V gene. The CDR3 DNA sequence: TGTGCCAGCAGTGGAGAAGGGGGTGGCTCCTACGAGCAGTACTTC. Translation gives CASSGEGGGSYEQYF.

This chain uses TRBV27 with TRBJ2-7; maybe TRBD2 (6 bases). V lost 5 bases and J lost 0, with 14 bases in between. The CDR3 loop spans 15 amino acids. CDR1 MNHEY and CDR2 SMNVEV come from the germline V gene (reference sequence). CDR3 sequence: CASSLNSGSSYEQYF. The CDR3 region has the DNA TGTGCCAGCAGTCTAAACTCCGGGAGCTCCTACGAGCAGTACTTC.

As concerns this clone: This sample also contains other DNA sequences that code for the same CDR3. V gene TRBV9 combines with J gene TRBJ1-1, with D possibly matching TRBD1 (5 bases). Germline assignment: CDR1 SGDLS and CDR2 YYNGEE. Between the trimmed V and J ends, which lost 2 bases and 4 bases, there was a span of 6 bases. The CDR3 extends over 12 amino acids. Written as DNA, the CDR3 is TGTGCCAGCAGCGTGGGGGGCACTGAAGCTTTCTTT. Amino acids: CASSVGGTEAFF.

This clone has at least ten counts. The V call is TRBV14, the J call TRBJ2-2, with TRBD2 as a possible D gene (5 bases). Germline values: CDR1 SGHDN, CDR2 FVKESK. V was clipped by 4 bases and J by 5 bases, with 11 bases between them. This CDR3 is 14 amino acids long. The CDR3 nucleotides read TGTGCCAGCAGCCCTTCCACGGGGACCGGGGAGCTGTTTTTT. Encoded protein: CASSPSTGTGELFF.

The chain recombines TRBV9 with TRBJ2-3; 10 positions agree with TRBD1. V was pared by 4 bases and J by 4 bases, with 15 bases of the junction left unmatched. Germline V gene sequence: CDR1 SGDLS, CDR2 YYNGEE. The CDR3 has 18 residues. The CDR3 region is CASSSFPKTGGAADTQYF. The CDR3 DNA reads as TGTGCCAGCAGCTCTTTCCCTAAGACAGGGGGCGCGGCAGATACGCAGTATTTT.